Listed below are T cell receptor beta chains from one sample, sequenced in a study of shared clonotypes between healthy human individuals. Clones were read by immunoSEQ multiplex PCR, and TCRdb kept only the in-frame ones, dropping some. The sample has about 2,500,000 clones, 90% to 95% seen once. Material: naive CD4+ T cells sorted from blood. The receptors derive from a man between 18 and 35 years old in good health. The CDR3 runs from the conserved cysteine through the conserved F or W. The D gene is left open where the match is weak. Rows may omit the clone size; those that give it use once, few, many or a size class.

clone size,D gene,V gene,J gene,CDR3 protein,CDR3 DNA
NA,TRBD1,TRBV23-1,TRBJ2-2,CASSPPGGPPSNTGELFF,TGCGCCAGCAGTCCCCCAGGGGGTCCCCCCTCGAACACCGGGGAGCTGTTTTTT
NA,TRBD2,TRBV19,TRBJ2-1,CASREPGLGRYNEQFF,TGTGCCAGTAGAGAACCGGGACTAGGCAGGTACAATGAGCAGTTCTTC
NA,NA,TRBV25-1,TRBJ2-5,CASSDVVPLVGTQYF,TGTGCCAGCAGTGATGTGGTACCCCTTGTTGGGACCCAGTACTTC
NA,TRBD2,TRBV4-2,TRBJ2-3,CASSPGTSGGYGTDTQYF,TGTGCCAGCAGCCCTGGGACTAGCGGGGGCTACGGCACAGATACGCAGTATTTT
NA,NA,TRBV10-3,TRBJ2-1,CAISAEGNEQFF,TGTGCCATCAGTGCTGAGGGGAATGAGCAGTTCTTC
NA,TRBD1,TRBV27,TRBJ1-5,CASRQGTVGNQPQHF,TGTGCCAGCAGGCAAGGGACAGTGGGCAATCAGCCCCAGCATTTT
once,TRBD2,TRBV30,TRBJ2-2,CAQRNAGGTGELFF,TGTGCCCAACGTAACGCGGGGGGCACCGGGGAGCTGTTTTTT
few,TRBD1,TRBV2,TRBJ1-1,CASSVDRGGWAFF,TGTGCCAGCAGCGTAGACAGGGGAGGCTGGGCTTTCTTT
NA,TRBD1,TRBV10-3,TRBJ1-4,CATKQGSEEKLFF,TGTGCCACTAAACAGGGGAGTGAAGAAAAACTGTTTTTT
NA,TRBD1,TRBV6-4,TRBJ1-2,CASSAQGQGGYGYTF,TGTGCCAGCAGTGCCCAGGGACAGGGTGGCTATGGCTACACCTTC
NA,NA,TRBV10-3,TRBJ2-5,CAISGRLATREQYF,TGTGCCATCAGTGGACGGCTAGCGACCAGAGAGCAGTACTTC
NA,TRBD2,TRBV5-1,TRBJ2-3,CASSLSGTGTLSTDTQYF,TGCGCCAGCAGCTTGAGCGGGACCGGGACCCTCAGCACAGATACGCAGTATTTT
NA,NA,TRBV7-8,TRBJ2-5,CASSLGGAYGGETQYF,TGTGCCAGCAGCTTAGGGGGGGCCTACGGAGGGGAGACCCAGTACTTC
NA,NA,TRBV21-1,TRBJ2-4,CASSKDPGTGHAGLAGLAKNIQYF,TGTGCCAGCAGCAAAGATCCCGGGACAGGGCATGCGGGACTAGCGGGGCTAGCCAAAAACATTCAGTACTTC
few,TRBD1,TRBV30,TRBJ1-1,CAWSDLPPTGYTEAFF,TGTGCCTGGAGTGACTTACCCCCGACAGGGTACACTGAAGCTTTCTTT
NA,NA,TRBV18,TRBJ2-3,CASSQSTDTQYF,TGTGCCAGCTCACAGAGCACAGATACGCAGTATTTT
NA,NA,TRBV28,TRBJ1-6,CASSLLEGVHSPLHF,TGTGCCAGCAGTTTATTAGAGGGGGTTCATTCACCCCTCCACTTT
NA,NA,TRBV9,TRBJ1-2,CASSPLDTNYGYTF,TGTGCCAGCAGCCCCCTCGACACTAACTATGGCTACACCTTC
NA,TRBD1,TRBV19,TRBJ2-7,CASSQRQGSYEQYF,TGTGCCAGTAGTCAGCGACAGGGCTCCTACGAGCAGTACTTC
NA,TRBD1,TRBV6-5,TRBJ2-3,CASSSGQGVGTDTQYF,TGTGCCAGCAGTTCTGGACAGGGAGTAGGCACAGATACGCAGTATTTT
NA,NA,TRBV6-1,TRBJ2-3,CASKLGGQYTDTQYF,TGTGCCAGCAAGTTAGGAGGACAGTACACAGATACGCAGTATTTT
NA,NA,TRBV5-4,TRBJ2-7,CASSPGREGAYEQYF,TGTGCCAGCAGTCCGGGAAGGGAAGGGGCTTACGAGCAGTACTTC
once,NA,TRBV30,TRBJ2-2,CAWSKQSGGELFF,TGTGCCTGGAGTAAACAGAGCGGCGGGGAGCTGTTTTTT
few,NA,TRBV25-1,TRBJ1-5,CATSGQGNQPQHF,TGTGCCACCAGTGGGCAGGGAAATCAGCCCCAGCATTTT
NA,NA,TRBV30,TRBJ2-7,CAWTVFGAEGYGEQYF,TGTGCCTGGACCGTCTTCGGGGCAGAGGGTTACGGCGAGCAGTACTTC
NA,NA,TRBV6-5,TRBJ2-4,CASSQGGIQYF,TGTGCCAGTTCCCAGGGAGGCATTCAGTACTTC
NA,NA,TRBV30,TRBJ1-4,CAWSSPGGPNEKLFF,TGTGCCTGGAGTAGCCCGGGGGGCCCAAATGAAAAACTGTTTTTT
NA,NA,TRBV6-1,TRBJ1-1,CASSEGAVPEAFF,TGTGCCAGCAGTGAAGGGGCGGTTCCTGAAGCTTTCTTT
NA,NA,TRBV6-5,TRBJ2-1,CASSYSSSGIRNEQFF,TGTGCCAGCAGTTACTCGTCTTCGGGGATAAGAAATGAGCAGTTCTTC
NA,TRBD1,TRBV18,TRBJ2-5,CASSPPGGEETQYF,TGTGCCAGCTCACCACCAGGGGGCGAGGAGACCCAGTACTTC
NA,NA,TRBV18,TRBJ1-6,CASSPSGTNSPLHF,TGTGCCAGCTCACCATCGGGTACCAATTCACCCCTCCACTTT
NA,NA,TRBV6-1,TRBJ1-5,CASSTTGGNQPQHF,TGTGCCAGCAGTACCACTGGGGGGAATCAGCCCCAGCATTTT
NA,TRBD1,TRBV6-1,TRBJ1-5,CASSEDEGAYQPQHF,TGTGCCAGCAGTGAAGATGAGGGGGCCTATCAGCCCCAGCATTTT